The clone carrying this T cell receptor beta chain appeared a few times. What it binds is not known. The entry originates in a study of regulatory T cells in long-lasting Graves disease. Broader study findings: Among persistent patients, a larger number of public clonotypes were shared (roughly 2,900) than among newly diagnosed patients (around 980).

This sample's time point: persistent/refractory GD, antithyroid drugs over 5 years with positive TRAb. PBMCs were the source of the RNA used for TCR sequencing. An endocrinology department in Xi'an, China, recruited the patients. HTBI primers from iRepertoire and Arm-PCR of CDR3 regions yielded the TCR beta libraries. One entry per CDR3 protein results from TCRdb running MiXCR on the multiplex PCR reads. The table lists 310,000 or so distinct CDR3 sequences, roughly a fifth of them singletons. The junction had 13 bases not matched to a gene; V was cut back by 7 bases and J by 10 bases. This CDR3 spans 14 amino acids. Germline CDR1 is MDHEN and CDR2 is SYDVKM.

The sequences come from peripheral blood mononuclear cells (PBMCs), collected when the disease was refractory, from a patient treated with antithyroid drugs. The sequence came from a female donor with Graves disease. The chain joins TRBV28 to TRBJ1-1; 9 bases match TRBD1. The CDR3 bases are TGTGCCAGCAACCGGGCCGCGGGACAGGGTTTAGCTTTCTTT. This translates into CASNRAAGQGLAFF.